A selection of T cell receptor beta chains follows, all from one sample in a study of response to subunit inactivated influenza vaccine. Each CDR3 protein gets one entry after TCRdb re-called the RT-PCR reads with MiXCR. Of more than 450,000 distinct CDR3 sequences listed, 11% are singletons. This sample was also put to use in a study of T cells expressing NK-cell markers.

This material consisted of PBMCs from blood, taken on the day of vaccination. All receptors derive from a man in his fifties who received an inactivated influenza vaccine. CDR3s include the opening cysteine and the closing phenylalanine or tryptophan. The order of the fields is CDR3 length, V gene, J gene, CDR3 protein.

13	TRBV21-1	TRBJ2-1	CASSVLTSNEQFF
12	TRBV3-1	TRBJ2-5	CASSRDLETQYF
15	TRBV12-3/TRBV12-4	TRBJ2-3	CASSPRVLRTDTQYF
13	TRBV7-2	TRBJ2-5	CASSLDSAETQYF
19	TRBV5-1	TRBJ2-1	CASSLAYLGRGSTYNEQFF
12	TRBV30	TRBJ2-5	CAWSGPVETQYF
15	TRBV5-1	TRBJ2-1	CASSPRSFSYNEQFF
15	TRBV20-1	TRBJ2-1	CSAHPTTLSYNEQFF
13	TRBV7-2	TRBJ2-7	CASSPGPFSEQYF
18	TRBV15	TRBJ2-1	CATSRDSSLAGALNEQFF
13	TRBV15	TRBJ1-3	CATSRTSGNTIYF
13	TRBV7-9	TRBJ2-1	CASRNPSGRQQFF
15	TRBV2	TRBJ1-4	CASSERGITNEKLFF
14	TRBV9	TRBJ2-7	CASSKDSTLGEQYF
14	TRBV20-1	TRBJ1-6	CSARAGATDSPLHF
14	TRBV12-3/TRBV12-4	TRBJ2-2	CASSRPGDTGELFF
15	TRBV13	TRBJ2-7	CASSLLGQGASEQYF
16	TRBV4-1	TRBJ2-3	CASSQVVTGGTDTQYF
14	TRBV10-3	TRBJ2-3	CAIRPGQGADTQYF
15	TRBV19	TRBJ2-1	CASSITHMGYNEQFF
17	TRBV5-1	TRBJ2-1	CASSWGGSLSSYNEQFF
16	TRBV15	TRBJ2-1	CATSRLALGSYNEQFF
14	TRBV20-1	TRBJ2-2	CSARKTGNTGELFF
14	TRBV20-1	TRBJ2-1	CSARDLERGDEQFF
17	TRBV7-2	TRBJ2-2	CASSPPTSGRNTGELFF
14	TRBV12-3/TRBV12-4	TRBJ2-2	CASSFPGEYGELFF
14	TRBV6-1	TRBJ1-6	CASTSGGGYSPLHF
15	TRBV9	TRBJ1-1	CASSYRPTMNTEAFF
15	TRBV7-2	TRBJ2-7	CASSLLGLATYEQYF
15	TRBV4-3	TRBJ2-5	CASSQEGRVGETQYF
13	TRBV20-1	TRBJ2-1	CSASLYSYNEQFF
17	TRBV28	TRBJ2-1	CASSLVYRARWGNEQFF
14	TRBV27	TRBJ1-1	CASSLQRVNTEAFF
15	TRBV5-1	TRBJ2-7	CASSGGGNLPYEQYF
15	TRBV10-3	TRBJ2-1	CAINSGLGSYNEQFF
15	TRBV12-3/TRBV12-4	TRBJ1-4	CASSSVQGVREKLFF
13	TRBV15	TRBJ2-1	CATSRDPGDEQFF
13	TRBV7-2	TRBJ1-5	CASSSQGDQPQHF